This T cell receptor (beta chain) was retrieved from a study of control samples from healthy donors and cancer patients. Assay: immunoSEQ multiplex PCR; the TCRdb copy retains only in-frame clones and omits some. The data contain some 130,000 clones, approximately 90% of them singletons. Losses at the gene ends were 4 bases for V and 2 bases for J; bases not matched to a gene: 2. This CDR3 is built from 14 residues. The germline gives CDR1 LGHNA, CDR2 YNFKEQ. This sequence joins TRBV4-2 and TRBJ1-2, with 9 positions matching TRBD1. Sequencing was carried out using blood. This receptor was identified in a woman aged 45-59 years in good health. Here the CDR3 DNA reads TGTGCCAGCAGCCCAGGGACAGGGAACTATGGCTACACCTTC. Its translation is CASSPGTGNYGYTF.